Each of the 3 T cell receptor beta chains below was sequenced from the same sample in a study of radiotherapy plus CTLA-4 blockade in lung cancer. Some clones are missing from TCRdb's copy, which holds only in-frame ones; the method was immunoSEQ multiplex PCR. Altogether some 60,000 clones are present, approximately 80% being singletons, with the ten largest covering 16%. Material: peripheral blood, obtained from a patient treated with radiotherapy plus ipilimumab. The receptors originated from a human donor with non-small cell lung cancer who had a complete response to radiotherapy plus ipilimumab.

The CDR3 region has the DNA TGCGCCAGCAGCCCACAGGGGGCGCCCAGATCTGGGGCCAACGTCCTGACTTTC. It yields the protein CASSPQGAPRSGANVLTF. The chain joins TRBV5-1 to TRBJ2-6; 9 bases align to TRBD1. Germline V gives CDR1 SGHRS, CDR2 YFSETQ. The CDR3 is 18 amino acids. J lost 1 base, V lost 4 bases, and 9 bases had no gene match.

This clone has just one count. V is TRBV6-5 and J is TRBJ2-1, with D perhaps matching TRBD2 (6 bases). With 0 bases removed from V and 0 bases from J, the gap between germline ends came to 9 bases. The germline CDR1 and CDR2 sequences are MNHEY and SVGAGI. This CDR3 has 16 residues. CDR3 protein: CASSYSDGGSYNEQFF. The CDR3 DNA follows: TGTGCCAGCAGTTACTCGGACGGGGGCTCCTACAATGAGCAGTTCTTC.

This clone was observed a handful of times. In nucleotides, the CDR3 is TGTGCCACCAGCAACTCCGATACCGGGACACGAGCTTTCTTT. Translating gives CATSNSDTGTRAFF. V usage is TRBV15 and J usage is TRBJ1-1; tentative D call: TRBD1 (6 bases). In germline, CDR1 is LNHNV, CDR2 YYDKDF (reference sequence). V was clipped by 4 bases and J by 10 bases, with 19 bases between them. This CDR3 region has 14 residues.